Listed here are 27 T cell receptor beta chains from one sample, sequenced in a study of blood T cell repertoires in COVID-19. Produced via immunoSEQ multiplex PCR; TCRdb's table is partial and in-frame only. The sample lists about 180,000 clones; around 74% were seen once. Sequenced sample: peripheral blood. These receptors were taken from a woman aged 60-70 years with COVID-19, enrolled during active disease.

The gene calls are TRBV28 and TRBJ1-2; D is perhaps TRBD1 (5 bases). In germline, CDR1 is MDHEN, CDR2 SYDVKM. CDR3 length: 16 residues. V lost 3 bases and J 2 bases, leaving 16 bases between the germline ends. In DNA, the CDR3 is TGTGCCAGCAGTTTTCACCAGGGCCGGCCCAACTATGGCTACACCTTC. The encoded protein is CASSFHQGRPNYGYTF.

This chain links TRBV10-1 with TRBJ1-3, with D perhaps TRBD1 (5 bases). Trimming removed 2 bases from V and 8 bases from J, with 10 bases in between. Germline CDR1 is WNHNN and CDR2 is SYGVQD (reference sequence). CDR3 size: 13 residues. The CDR3 protein is CASSERPRDTIYF. DNA for the CDR3: TGCGCCAGCAGTGAGCGCCCCAGGGACACCATATATTTT.

This clone was seen once. This rearrangement joins TRBV18 to TRBJ2-1; 9 nucleotides line up with TRBD1. Unmatched junction bases numbered 7, after V lost 6 bases and J lost 1 base. The CDR3 extends over 16 amino acids. CDR1 and CDR2 from the germline V gene are KGHSH and LQKENI. The CDR3 DNA reads as TGTGCCAGCTCGCAACAGGGGGCGAGTTCCTACAATGAGCAGTTCTTC. Translated: CASSQQGASSYNEQFF.

V usage is TRBV24-1 and J usage is TRBJ2-1, with D perhaps TRBD2 (5 bases). With 3 bases removed from V and 3 bases from J, the gap between germline ends came to 11 bases. The germline V gene has CDR1 KGHDR and CDR2 SFDVKD. The CDR3 has 15 residues. The CDR3 nucleotides are TGTGCCACCAGTGATGCCCTAGGACTCTACAATGAGCAGTTCTTC. This encodes CATSDALGLYNEQFF.

This chain connects TRBV30 to TRBJ2-3; 11 bases are shared with TRBD2. CDR1 GTSNPN and CDR2 SVGIG come from the germline V gene (reference sequence). This CDR3 is 15 amino acids long. The V segment lost 5 bases and the J segment 5 bases; nucleotides outside the gene matches: 9. The CDR3 loop reads CAWGTLAGARDTQYF. The CDR3 coding sequence is TGTGCCTGGGGCACACTAGCGGGAGCTCGAGATACGCAGTATTTT.

This clone was counted between two and nine times. The CDR3 protein is CASSFGRPQETQYF. Written as DNA, the CDR3 is TGCGCCAGCAGCTTCGGCAGGCCTCAAGAGACCCAGTACTTC. The rearrangement uses TRBV5-1 and TRBJ2-5, with D unclear. This CDR3 is built from 14 residues. Germline V lookup: CDR1 SGHRS, CDR2 YFSETQ. The ends were cut back, 2 bases at V and 2 bases at J, with 10 bases in the middle.

This clone has only a few counts. This chain uses TRBV5-6 with TRBJ2-6; maybe TRBD1 (6 bases). Germline CDR1 is SGHDT and CDR2 is YYEEEE. CDR3 length equals 15 residues. V gave up 6 bases and J gave up 4 bases, with 14 bases separating them. The CDR3 loop is CASTITGRGANVLTF. The CDR3, as DNA: TGTGCCAGCACCATAACAGGGCGCGGGGCCAACGTCCTGACTTTC.

The chain joins TRBV28 to TRBJ2-2; 9 positions agree with TRBD2. The V segment lost 5 bases and the J segment 6 bases; nucleotides outside the gene matches: 4. The germline V gene encodes CDR1 MDHEN and CDR2 SYDVKM. The CDR3 spans 14 residues. The CDR3 region is CASSGGTSPGELFF. CDR3 coding DNA: TGTGCCAGCAGTGGTGGGACTAGCCCCGGGGAGCTGTTTTTT.

This chain links TRBV6-4 with TRBJ1-1; no reliable D call. V shed 3 bases and J shed 5 bases, with 13 bases lying between them. This CDR3 has 14 amino acids. CDR1 MRHNA and CDR2 SNTAGT come from the germline V gene. The CDR3 nucleotides are TGTGCCAGCAGTGAATGGGCGGGTGGGACTGAAGCTTTCTTT. Protein sequence: CASSEWAGGTEAFF.

The J gene is TRBJ2-2, the V gene TRBV6-2 or TRBV6-3, with TRBD2 matching over 11 bases. The CDR3 runs 18 residues. Unmatched junction bases numbered 13, after V lost 6 bases and J lost 4 bases. CDR1 and CDR2 (germline): MNHEY, SVGEGT. Here the CDR3 DNA reads TGTGCCAGCAGCCCCGTACTAGCGGGAGCGTATGGCACCGGGGAGCTGTTTTTT. Translating gives CASSPVLAGAYGTGELFF.

V gene TRBV11-2 combines with J gene TRBJ2-3; D might be TRBD1 (6 bases). The CDR3 length is 14 residues. V was shortened by 5 bases and J by 4 bases, with 13 bases between the two germline ends. CDR1 and CDR2 from the germline V gene are SGHAT and FQNNGV. The CDR3 DNA reads as TGTGCCAGCAGCGTTCAGGGGCTGGCAGATACGCAGTATTTT. As protein: CASSVQGLADTQYF.

J is TRBJ2-1 and V is TRBV29-1; the match to TRBD2 covers 13 bases. The CDR3 has 16 amino acids. From germline, CDR1 is SQVTM and CDR2 ANQGSEA. The ends lost 1 base at V and 5 bases at J; junction bases unmatched: 5. CDR3 residues: CSVEVTSGRWDNEQFF. For the CDR3, the DNA is TGCAGCGTTGAAGTGACTAGCGGGAGGTGGGACAATGAGCAGTTCTTC.

The gene calls are TRBV19 and TRBJ2-5, with TRBD1 as a possible D gene (6 bases). The CDR3 covers 13 residues. The germline CDR1 and CDR2 sequences are LNHDA and SQIVND (reference sequence). V lost 3 bases and J lost 3, with 8 bases in between. CDR3 residues: CASSIGTKETQYF. In DNA form, the CDR3 reads TGTGCCAGTAGTATTGGGACAAAAGAGACCCAGTACTTC.

This chain uses TRBV4-3 with TRBJ1-1; D is unresolved. The CDR3 is 13 residues long. The germline V gene has CDR1 LGHNA and CDR2 YSLEER. Trimming stripped 1 base from V and 5 bases from J, with 8 bases between. The CDR3 is CASSQGFGTEAFF. The CDR3, as DNA: TGCGCCAGCAGCCAAGGCTTCGGTACTGAAGCTTTCTTT.

Regarding this clone: One junction end disagrees with the germline gene, perhaps due to a read error. The J gene is TRBJ2-5, the V gene TRBV7-7; TRBD2 matches at 8 bases. The CDR3 has 15 amino acids. From germline, CDR1 is SSHAT and CDR2 FNYEAQ (reference sequence). The chain's CDR3 is CASSLGLAGQETQYF. CDR3 nucleotides: TGTGCTAGCAGCTTAGGGCTAGCGGGCCAAGAGACCCAGTACTTC.

Here the CDR3 reads CASRQSHRVNTEAFF. The DNA for the CDR3 is TGTGCCAGTAGGCAATCGCACAGGGTGAACACTGAAGCTTTCTTT. The rearrangement uses TRBV19 and TRBJ1-1, with a possible D match to TRBD1 (6 bases). This CDR3 has 15 residues. V lost 6 bases and J 0 bases, leaving 14 bases between the germline ends. Germline values: CDR1 LNHDA, CDR2 SQIVND (reference sequence).

The chain is built from TRBV27 and TRBJ1-1; 7 positions agree with TRBD1. Germline lookup yields CDR1 MNHEY and CDR2 SMNVEV (reference sequence). V dropped 3 bases and J dropped 8; count of bases not matched to a gene: 6. The CDR3 length is 13 residues. The CDR3 sequence: CASSFVTGEEAFF. In nucleotides, the CDR3 is TGTGCCAGCAGTTTTGTAACAGGGGAGGAAGCTTTCTTT.

V gene TRBV5-6 combines with J gene TRBJ1-2, with 9 bases matching TRBD1. The V and J ends lost 4 bases and 7 bases, in that order; junction bases with no gene match: 11. The CDR3 is 15 amino acids. Germline V gene lookup returns CDR1 SGHDT and CDR2 YYEEEE. The CDR3 reads CASSPTGGIGGGYTF. The CDR3 DNA follows: TGTGCCAGCAGCCCGACAGGGGGGATTGGTGGTGGCTACACCTTC.

The rearrangement uses TRBV7-2 and TRBJ1-2; the D gene is possibly TRBD1 (5 bases). There are 14 residues in the CDR3. Between the trimmed V and J ends, which lost 1 base and 2 bases, there was a span of 8 bases. Germline V gene sequence: CDR1 SGHTA, CDR2 FQGNSA. The CDR3 bases are TGTGCCAGCAGCTTAGATGGGGCCAACTATGGCTACACCTTC. As protein: CASSLDGANYGYTF.

The chain carries TRBV10-1 and TRBJ2-7; TRBD2 matches at 16 bases. J gave up 4 bases and V 4 bases, and 7 bases lay outside the gene matches. This CDR3 has 17 amino acids. Germline lookup yields CDR1 WNHNN and CDR2 SYGVQD (reference sequence). The CDR3 protein is CASSAGTSGRADYEQYF. In DNA form, the CDR3 reads TGCGCCAGCAGTGCCGGGACTAGCGGGAGGGCTGATTACGAGCAGTACTTC.

The CDR3 nucleotides are TGTGCCAGCAGCTTGCCCCCAGGGTTCAGGGGTGGCTACACCTTC. Translated: CASSLPPGFRGGYTF. The genes are TRBV5-6 and TRBJ1-2; TRBD1 is a possible D gene (6 bases). CDR3 length: 15 amino acids. The V gene's germline CDR1 is SGHDT and CDR2 YYEEEE. V dropped 1 base and J dropped 7 bases, with 17 bases sitting between them. The whole variable domain, filled in from reference TRBV5-6 and TRBJ1-2, reads DAGVTQSPTHLIKTRGQQVTLRCSPKSGHDTVSWYQQALGQGPQFIFQYYEEEERQRGNFPDRFSGHQFPNYSSELNVNALLLGDSALYLCASSLPPGFRGGYTFGSGTRLTVV.

This chain links TRBV9 with TRBJ1-2; 11 positions match TRBD1. This CDR3 spans 15 amino acids. Germline CDR1 reads SGDLS; CDR2 reads YYNGEE. After removal of 3 bases from V and 7 bases from J, the junction contained 8 bases not matched to a gene. This CDR3 reads CASSAGQGAFSGYTF. CDR3 bases: TGTGCCAGCAGCGCCGGACAGGGGGCTTTTAGTGGCTACACCTTC.

This clone appeared once. The rearrangement joins TRBV11-2 to TRBJ2-4; D unclear. The CDR3 length is 13 residues. V was pared by 4 bases and J by 0 bases, with 4 bases between. The germline CDR1 and CDR2 sequences are SGHAT and FQNNGV. The CDR3 sequence is CASSSQAKNIQYF. The CDR3 DNA is TGTGCCAGCAGCTCCCAAGCCAAAAACATTCAGTACTTC. The variable domain in full, with the rest retrieved from reference TRBV11-2 and TRBJ2-4, is EAGVAQSPRYKIIEKRQSVAFWCNPISGHATLYWYQQILGQGPKLLIQFQNNGVVDDSQLPKDRFSAERLKGVDSTLKIQPAKLEDSAVYLCASSSQAKNIQYFGAGTRLSVL.

The genes are TRBV7-2 and TRBJ2-1, with 9 bases fitting TRBD1. The CDR3 loop spans 15 amino acids. CDR1 SGHTA and CDR2 FQGNSA come from the germline V gene. Trimming took 1 base from V and 5 from J; bases not matched to a gene: 3. The CDR3 region has the DNA TGTGCCAGCAGCTTAGGAGGGACAGGGAACAATGAGCAGTTCTTC. It is translated as CASSLGGTGNNEQFF.

This clone was seen a single time. J is TRBJ2-7 and V is TRBV12-3 or TRBV12-4; D might be TRBD1 (5 bases). The CDR3 sequence is 12 residues long. V was trimmed by 4 bases and J by 3 bases, leaving 7 bases between them. The CDR3 region is CASSSDSYEQYF. The CDR3 DNA sequence: TGTGCCAGCAGTTCTGACAGCTACGAGCAGTACTTC.

The CDR3 loop is CASIPGQGAGTQYF. CDR3 DNA sequence: TGTGCCAGCATTCCGGGACAGGGGGCTGGTACGCAGTATTTT. The J gene is TRBJ2-3, the V gene TRBV6-5; 12 bases map to TRBD1. Trimming cost V 7 bases and J 8 bases; bases outside gene matches: 7. The CDR3 length is 14 residues. Germline V lookup: CDR1 MNHEY, CDR2 SVGAGI.

The rearrangement joins TRBV10-1 to TRBJ2-5; TRBD2 aligns across 10 bases. The CDR3 length is 17 residues. The V segment lost 2 bases and the J segment 4 bases; nucleotides outside the gene matches: 10. Germline V CDR1 and CDR2: WNHNN, SYGVQD (reference sequence). The chain's CDR3 is CASSELPVLAGGETQYF. CDR3 DNA sequence: TGCGCCAGCAGTGAGCTGCCCGTCTTAGCGGGAGGAGAGACCCAGTACTTC.